This T cell receptor beta chain was retrieved from a study of blood T cell repertoires in COVID-19. Sequencing used immunoSEQ multiplex PCR; TCRdb keeps in-frame clones, though not all of them. The sample shows around 140,000 clones, over 60% of them seen only once. Germline CDR1 reads SEHNR; CDR2 reads FQNEAQ (reference sequence). The CDR3 has 15 residues. The V and J ends lost 4 bases and 7 bases, in that order; junction bases with no gene match: 5. This chain joins TRBV7-9 and TRBJ1-6, with 9 bases fitting TRBD1. This clonotype was obtained from a woman in her forties or fifties who had recovered from COVID-19. Sequencing was carried out using PBMCs or T cells enriched from blood (not recorded which). CDR3 amino acids: CASSSMTGGNSPLHF. As DNA, the CDR3 is TGTGCCAGCAGCTCTATGACAGGGGGAAATTCACCCCTCCACTTT.